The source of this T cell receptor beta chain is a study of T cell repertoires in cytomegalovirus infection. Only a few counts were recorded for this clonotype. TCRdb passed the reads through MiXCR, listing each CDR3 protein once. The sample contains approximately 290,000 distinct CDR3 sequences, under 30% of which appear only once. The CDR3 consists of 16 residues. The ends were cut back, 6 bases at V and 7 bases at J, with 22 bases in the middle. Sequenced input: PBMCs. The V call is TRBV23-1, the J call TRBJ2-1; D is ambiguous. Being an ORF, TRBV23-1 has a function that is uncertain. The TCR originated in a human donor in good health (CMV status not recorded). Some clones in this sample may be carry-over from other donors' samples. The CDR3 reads CASSPTPATLRNEQFF. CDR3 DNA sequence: TGCGCCAGCAGCCCGACCCCGGCCACTCTGAGGAATGAGCAGTTCTTC.